Only a few counts were recorded for the clone carrying this T cell receptor (beta chain). Its antigen is undetermined. There are 17 residues in the CDR3. Germline-derived CDR1 and CDR2 are ENHRY and SYGVKD. V gave up 7 bases and J gave up 5 bases, with 24 bases separating them. TCRdb's table, derived via immunoSEQ multiplex PCR, lists solely in-frame clones and lacks some. Among roughly 28,000 clones listed, approximately 79% were seen once. The record originates from a study of OX40 agonist ivuxolimab in advanced cancers. Study overall: The dose-escalation group included hepatocellular carcinoma, melanoma, renal cell carcinoma and head and neck cancer. Participants averaged 60 years of age (range about 23 to 80) and were 75% to 90% male.

Regarding the study as a whole: The expanded peripheral T cells' antigen specificity was not determined. Relative to CD4+ cells, CD8+ T cells on average had more expanded clones.

Sequencing was performed on CD4+ or CD8+ T cells sorted from blood, taken in a trial of the OX40 agonist ivuxolimab. This receptor was identified in an adult with an advanced solid tumor such as melanoma, head and neck, liver or kidney cancer. The V call is TRBV10-3, the J call TRBJ2-1; weak D call: TRBD1 (6 bases). CDR3 nucleotide sequence: TGTGCCATCACTAGGAGGACACAGGGTGGTGGAGACAATGAGCAGTTCTTC. The encoded protein is CAITRRTQGGGDNEQFF.